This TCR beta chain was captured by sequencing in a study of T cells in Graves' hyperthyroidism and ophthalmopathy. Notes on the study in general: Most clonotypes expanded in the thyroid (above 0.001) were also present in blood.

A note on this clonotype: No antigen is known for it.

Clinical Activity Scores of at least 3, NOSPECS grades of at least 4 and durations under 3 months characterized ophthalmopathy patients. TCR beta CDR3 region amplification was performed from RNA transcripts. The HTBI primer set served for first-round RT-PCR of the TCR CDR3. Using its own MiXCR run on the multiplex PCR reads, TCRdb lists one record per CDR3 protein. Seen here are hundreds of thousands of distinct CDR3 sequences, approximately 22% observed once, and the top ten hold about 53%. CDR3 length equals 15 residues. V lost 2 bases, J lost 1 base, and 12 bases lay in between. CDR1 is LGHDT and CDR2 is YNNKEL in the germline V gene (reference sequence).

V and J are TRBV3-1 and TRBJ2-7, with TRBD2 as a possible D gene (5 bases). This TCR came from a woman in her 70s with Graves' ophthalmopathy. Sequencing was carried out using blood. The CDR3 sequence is CASSQPGGSSYEQYF. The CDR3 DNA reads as TGTGCCAGCAGCCAACCGGGCGGGTCATCCTACGAGCAGTACTTC.